This T cell receptor beta chain emerged from a study of CD8+ T cells in alopecia areata. Study observations and caveats: Elevated clonality characterized lesional scalp relative to normal scalp, particularly in alopecia totalis/universalis. Scalp clonality dropped significantly under tofacitinib, as did expanded CD8+ top-100 clones.

In regard to this clone: The antigen is undetermined.

The trim removed 0 bases at V and 1 base at J, leaving 0 bases unmatched. This CDR3 comprises 16 residues. Per germline, CDR1 SGDLS and CDR2 YYNGEE. Regarding treatment: oral pan-JAK inhibitor, 5-10 mg twice daily. Those with alopecia areata gave lesional scalp punch biopsies and peripheral blood. Following extraction, RNA underwent reverse transcription to cDNA, which served as the sequencing template. Sequenced by immunoSEQ multiplex PCR; TCRdb stores in-frame clones only, minus some. Of about 170,000 clones in the sample, around 58% were seen once. V gene TRBV9 combines with J gene TRBJ2-5, with 13 nucleotides matching TRBD2. The sequence was obtained from a human donor with alopecia areata. The source was CD4+ T cells sorted from blood, collected between weeks 55 and 70, from a patient treated with tofacitinib. For the CDR3, the DNA is TGTGCCAGCAGCGTAGGACTAGCGGGGGGCCAAGAGACCCAGTACTTC. Translated, it gives CASSVGLAGGQETQYF.